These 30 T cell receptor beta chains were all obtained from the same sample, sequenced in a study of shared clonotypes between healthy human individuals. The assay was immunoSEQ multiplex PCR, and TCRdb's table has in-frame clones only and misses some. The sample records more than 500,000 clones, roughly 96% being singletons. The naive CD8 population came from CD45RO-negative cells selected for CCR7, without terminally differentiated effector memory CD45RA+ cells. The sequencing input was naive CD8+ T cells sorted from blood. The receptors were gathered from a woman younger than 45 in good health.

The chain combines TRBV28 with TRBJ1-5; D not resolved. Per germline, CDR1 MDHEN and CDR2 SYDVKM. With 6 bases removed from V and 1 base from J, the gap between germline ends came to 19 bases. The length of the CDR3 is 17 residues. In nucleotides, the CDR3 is TGTGCCAGCAGGTTCCTCGTTCCGGCGGGGAGCAATCAGCCCCAGCATTTT. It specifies CASRFLVPAGSNQPQHF. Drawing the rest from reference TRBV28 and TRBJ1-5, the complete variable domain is DVKVTQSSRYLVKRTGEKVFLECVQDMDHENMFWYRQDPGLGLRLIYFSYDVKMKEKGDIPEGYSVSREKKERFSLILESASTNQTSMYLCASRFLVPAGSNQPQHFGDGTRLSIL.

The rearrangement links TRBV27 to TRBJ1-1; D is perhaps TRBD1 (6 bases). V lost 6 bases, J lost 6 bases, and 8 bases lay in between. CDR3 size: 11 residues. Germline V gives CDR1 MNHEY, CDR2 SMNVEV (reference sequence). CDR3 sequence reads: CASSQGSEAFF. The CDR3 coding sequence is TGTGCCAGCAGCCAGGGGTCTGAAGCTTTCTTT.

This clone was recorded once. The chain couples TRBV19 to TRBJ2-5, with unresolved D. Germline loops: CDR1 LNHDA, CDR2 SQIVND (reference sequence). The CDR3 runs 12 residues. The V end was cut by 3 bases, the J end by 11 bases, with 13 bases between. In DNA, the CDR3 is TGTGCCAGTAGTATGGGCGCCGGTGAGCAGTACTTC. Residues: CASSMGAGEQYF. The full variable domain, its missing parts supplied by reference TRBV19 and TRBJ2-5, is DGGITQSPKYLFRKEGQNVTLSCEQNLNHDAMYWYRQDPGQGLRLIYYSQIVNDFQKGDIAEGYSVSREKKESFPLTVTSAQKNPTAFYLCASSMGAGEQYFGPGTRLLVL.

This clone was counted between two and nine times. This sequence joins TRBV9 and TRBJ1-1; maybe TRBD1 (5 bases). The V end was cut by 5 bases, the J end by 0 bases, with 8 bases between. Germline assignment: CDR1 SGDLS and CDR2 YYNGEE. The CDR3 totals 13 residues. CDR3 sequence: CASRGGVNTEAFF. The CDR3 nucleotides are TGTGCCAGCAGGGGGGGAGTGAACACTGAAGCTTTCTTT.

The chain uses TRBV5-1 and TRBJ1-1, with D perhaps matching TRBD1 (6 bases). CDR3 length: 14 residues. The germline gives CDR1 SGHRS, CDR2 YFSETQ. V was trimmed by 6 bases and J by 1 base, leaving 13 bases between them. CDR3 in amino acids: CASTIDRPNTEAFF. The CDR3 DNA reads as TGCGCCAGCACTATAGACAGGCCGAACACTGAAGCTTTCTTT.

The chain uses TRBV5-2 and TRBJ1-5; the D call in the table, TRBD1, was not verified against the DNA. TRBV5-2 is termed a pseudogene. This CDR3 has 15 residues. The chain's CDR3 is CASSRGQGPNQPQHF. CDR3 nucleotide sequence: TGTGCCAGCAGCCGAGGACAGGGTCCCAATCAGCCCCAGCATTTT.

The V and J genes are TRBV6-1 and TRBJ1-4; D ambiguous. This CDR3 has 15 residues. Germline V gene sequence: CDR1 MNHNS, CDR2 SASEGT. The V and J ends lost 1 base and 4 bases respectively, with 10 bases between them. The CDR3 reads CASSEDGPLNEKLFF. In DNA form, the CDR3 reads TGTGCCAGCAGTGAAGACGGTCCTCTTAATGAAAAACTGTTTTTT.

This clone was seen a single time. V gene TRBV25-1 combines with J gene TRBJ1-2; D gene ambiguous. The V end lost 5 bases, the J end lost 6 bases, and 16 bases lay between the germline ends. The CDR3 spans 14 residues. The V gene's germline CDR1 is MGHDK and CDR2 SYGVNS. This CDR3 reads CASSPPTVRHGYTF. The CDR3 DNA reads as TGTGCCAGCAGTCCTCCGACTGTCCGCCATGGCTACACCTTC.

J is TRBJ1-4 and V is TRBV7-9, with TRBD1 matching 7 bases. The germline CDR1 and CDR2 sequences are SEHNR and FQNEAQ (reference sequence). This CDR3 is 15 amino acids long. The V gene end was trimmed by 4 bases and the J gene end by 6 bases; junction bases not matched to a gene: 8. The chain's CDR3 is CASSSRQGPDEKLFF. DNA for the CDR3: TGTGCCAGCAGCTCCAGACAGGGACCGGATGAAAAACTGTTTTTT.

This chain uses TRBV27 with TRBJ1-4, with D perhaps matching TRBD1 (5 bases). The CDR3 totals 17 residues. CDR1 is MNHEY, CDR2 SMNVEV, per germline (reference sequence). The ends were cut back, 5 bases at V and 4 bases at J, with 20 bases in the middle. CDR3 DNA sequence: TGTGCCAGCAGTCCGTCTCTCAGCAGGGCCCTTAATGAAAAACTGTTTTTT. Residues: CASSPSLSRALNEKLFF.

DNA of the CDR3: TGTGCCAGCAGCTTACCATTCACCGGGACAGGGGGCGTAAGCGGTGAAAAACTGTTTTTT. Amino acids: CASSLPFTGTGGVSGEKLFF. V gene TRBV7-6 combines with J gene TRBJ1-4, with TRBD1 matching 12 bases. Looked up from germline, CDR1 is SGHVS and CDR2 is FNYEAQ. V lost 2 bases and J lost 7; bases outside the gene matches: 17. The CDR3 sequence is 20 residues long.

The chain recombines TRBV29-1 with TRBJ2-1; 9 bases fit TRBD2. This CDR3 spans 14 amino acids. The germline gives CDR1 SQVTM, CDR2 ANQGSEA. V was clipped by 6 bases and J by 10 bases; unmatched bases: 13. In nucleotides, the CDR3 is TGCAGCGTCGGTGATAGCGGGAGATTTTGGGAGCAGTTCTTC. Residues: CSVGDSGRFWEQFF.

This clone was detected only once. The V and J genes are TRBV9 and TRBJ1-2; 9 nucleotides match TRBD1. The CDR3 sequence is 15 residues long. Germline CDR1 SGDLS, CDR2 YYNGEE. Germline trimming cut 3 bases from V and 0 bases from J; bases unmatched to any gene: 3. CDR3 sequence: CASSGDRVANYGYTF. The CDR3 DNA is TGTGCCAGCAGCGGGGACAGGGTCGCTAACTATGGCTACACCTTC.

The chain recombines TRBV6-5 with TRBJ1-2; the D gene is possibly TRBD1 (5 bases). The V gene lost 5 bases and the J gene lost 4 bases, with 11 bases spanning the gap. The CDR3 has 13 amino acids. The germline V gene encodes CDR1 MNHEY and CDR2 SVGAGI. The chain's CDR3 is CASSPGTSYGYTF. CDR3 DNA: TGTGCCAGCAGTCCCGGGACCTCCTATGGCTACACCTTC.

The CDR3 DNA reads as TGTGCCAGCAGTTTGTCGGGGGGGGTGATGAACACTGAAGCTTTCTTT. Protein sequence: CASSLSGGVMNTEAFF. The rearrangement links TRBV28 to TRBJ1-1, with D perhaps matching TRBD1 (5 bases). The CDR3 runs 16 residues. CDR1 and CDR2 (germline): MDHEN, SYDVKM. V was trimmed by 3 bases and J by 0 bases, leaving 14 bases between them.

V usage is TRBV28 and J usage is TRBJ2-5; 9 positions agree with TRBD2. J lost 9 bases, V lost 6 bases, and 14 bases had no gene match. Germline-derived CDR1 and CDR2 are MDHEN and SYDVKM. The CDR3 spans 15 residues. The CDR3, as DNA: TGTGCCAGCAGCACCAGCGGGGGGAGCGCGGGGGCCCAGTACTTC. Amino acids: CASSTSGGSAGAQYF.

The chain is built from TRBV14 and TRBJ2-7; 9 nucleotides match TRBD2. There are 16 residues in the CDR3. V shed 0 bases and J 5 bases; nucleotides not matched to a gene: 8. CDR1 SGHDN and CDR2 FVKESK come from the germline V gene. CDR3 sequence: CASSQESGLARDEQYF. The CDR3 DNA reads TGTGCCAGCAGCCAAGAGTCGGGACTAGCCCGGGACGAGCAGTACTTC.

DNA of the CDR3: TGCGCCAGCAGTGAGGGAGGCGGTCGTTACGAGCAGTACTTC. Translating gives CASSEGGGRYEQYF. This chain connects TRBV10-1 to TRBJ2-7; TRBD2 is a possible D gene (5 bases). Germline lookup yields CDR1 WNHNN and CDR2 SYGVQD (reference sequence). This CDR3 contains 14 residues. Trimming stripped 2 bases from V and 4 bases from J, with 12 bases between.

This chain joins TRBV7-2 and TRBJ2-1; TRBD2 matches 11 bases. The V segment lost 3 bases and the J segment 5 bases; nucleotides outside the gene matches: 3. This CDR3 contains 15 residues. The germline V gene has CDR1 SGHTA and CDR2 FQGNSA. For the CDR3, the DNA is TGTGCCAGCAGCTTGGGGACTAGCGGCAACAATGAGCAGTTCTTC. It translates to CASSLGTSGNNEQFF.

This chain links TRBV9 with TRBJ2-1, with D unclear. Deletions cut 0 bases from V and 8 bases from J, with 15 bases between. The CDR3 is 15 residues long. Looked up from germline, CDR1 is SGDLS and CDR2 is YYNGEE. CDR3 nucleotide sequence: TGTGCCAGCAGCGTAGAGTTTGCGCCTTGGGATGAGCAGTTCTTC. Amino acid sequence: CASSVEFAPWDEQFF.

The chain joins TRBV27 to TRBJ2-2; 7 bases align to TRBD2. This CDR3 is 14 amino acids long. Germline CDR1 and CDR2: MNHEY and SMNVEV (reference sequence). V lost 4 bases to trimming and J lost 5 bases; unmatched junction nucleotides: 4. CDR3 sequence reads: CASSWEGLTGELFF. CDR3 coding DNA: TGTGCCAGCAGTTGGGAGGGGCTTACCGGGGAGCTGTTTTTT.

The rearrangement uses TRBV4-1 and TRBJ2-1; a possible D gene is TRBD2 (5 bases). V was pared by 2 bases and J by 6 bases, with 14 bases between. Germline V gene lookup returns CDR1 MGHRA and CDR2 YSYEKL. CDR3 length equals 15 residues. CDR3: CASSQLQIRGNEQFF. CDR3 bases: TGCGCCAGCAGCCAACTTCAGATCCGGGGCAATGAGCAGTTCTTC.

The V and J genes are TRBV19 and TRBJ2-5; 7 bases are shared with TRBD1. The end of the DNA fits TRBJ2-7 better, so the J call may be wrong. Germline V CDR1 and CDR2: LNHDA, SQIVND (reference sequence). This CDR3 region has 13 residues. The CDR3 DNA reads TGTGCCAGTAGTGCTACAGGGGCCTACGAGCAGTACTTC. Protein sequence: CASSATGAYEQYF.

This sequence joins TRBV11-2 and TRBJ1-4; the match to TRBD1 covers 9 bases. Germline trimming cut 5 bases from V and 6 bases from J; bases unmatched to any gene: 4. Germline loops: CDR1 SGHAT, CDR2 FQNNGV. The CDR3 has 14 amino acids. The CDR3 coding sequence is TGTGCCAGCAGCATACAGGGGGCGTATGAAAAACTGTTTTTT. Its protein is CASSIQGAYEKLFF.

The CDR3 protein is CASSVTDSGVGEQFF. CDR3 in DNA: TGTGCCAGCAGCGTCACGGACAGCGGGGTGGGGGAGCAGTTCTTC. The chain combines TRBV9 with TRBJ2-1, with D possibly TRBD2 on 7 matching bases. The CDR3 contains 15 residues. Germline V CDR1 and CDR2: SGDLS, YYNGEE. With 2 bases removed from V and 10 bases from J, the gap between germline ends came to 19 bases.

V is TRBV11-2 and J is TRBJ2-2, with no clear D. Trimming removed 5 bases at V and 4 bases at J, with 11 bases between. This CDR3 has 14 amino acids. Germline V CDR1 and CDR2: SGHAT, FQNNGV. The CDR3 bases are TGTGCCAGCAGCCCGACGACACGCACCGGGGAGCTGTTTTTT. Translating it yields CASSPTTRTGELFF.

CDR3 sequence reads: CASNYAGGSTDTQYF. The CDR3 DNA reads as TGTGCCAGCAACTACGCGGGAGGGAGCACAGATACGCAGTATTTT. The genes are TRBV2 and TRBJ2-3; the match to TRBD2 covers 9 bases. The ends lost 7 bases at V and 0 bases at J; junction bases unmatched: 5. CDR1 and CDR2 from the germline V gene are SNHLY and FYNNEI. CDR3 length: 15 residues.

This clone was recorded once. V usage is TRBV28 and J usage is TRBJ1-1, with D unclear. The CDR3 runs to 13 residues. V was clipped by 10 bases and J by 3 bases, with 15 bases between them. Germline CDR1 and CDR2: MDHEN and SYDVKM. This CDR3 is CAISFGVDTEAFF. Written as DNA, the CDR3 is TGTGCCATCTCGTTCGGAGTGGACACTGAAGCTTTCTTT.

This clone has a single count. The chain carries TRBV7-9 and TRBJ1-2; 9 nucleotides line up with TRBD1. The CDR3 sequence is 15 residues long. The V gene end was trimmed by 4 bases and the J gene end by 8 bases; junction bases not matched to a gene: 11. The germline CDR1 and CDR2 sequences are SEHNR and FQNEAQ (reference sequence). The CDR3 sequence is CASSSRDRVLGGYTF. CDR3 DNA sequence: TGTGCCAGCAGCTCGCGGGACAGGGTCCTCGGGGGCTACACCTTC.

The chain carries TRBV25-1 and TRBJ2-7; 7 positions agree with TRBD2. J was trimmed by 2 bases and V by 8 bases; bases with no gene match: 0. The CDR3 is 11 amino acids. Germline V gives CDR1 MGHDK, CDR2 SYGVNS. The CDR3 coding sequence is TGTGCCAGCCGGGGGGCCTACGAGCAGTACTTC. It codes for CASRGAYEQYF.